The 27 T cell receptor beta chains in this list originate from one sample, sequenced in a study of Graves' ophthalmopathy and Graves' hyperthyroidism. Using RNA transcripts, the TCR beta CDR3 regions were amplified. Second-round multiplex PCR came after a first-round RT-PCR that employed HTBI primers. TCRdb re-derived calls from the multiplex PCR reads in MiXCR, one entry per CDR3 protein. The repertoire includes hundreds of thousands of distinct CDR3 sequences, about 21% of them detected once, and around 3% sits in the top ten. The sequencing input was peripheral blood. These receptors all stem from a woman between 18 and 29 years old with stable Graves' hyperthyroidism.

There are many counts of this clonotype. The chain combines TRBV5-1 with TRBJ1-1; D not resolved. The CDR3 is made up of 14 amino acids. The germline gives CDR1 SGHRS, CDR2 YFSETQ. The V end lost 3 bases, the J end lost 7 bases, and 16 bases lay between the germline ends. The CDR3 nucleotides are TGCGCCAGCAGCTCCCTAGGAGGGTCCGGTGAAGCTTTCTTT. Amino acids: CASSSLGGSGEAFF. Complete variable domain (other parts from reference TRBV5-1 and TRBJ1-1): KAGVTQTPRYLIKTRGQQVTLSCSPISGHRSVSWYQQTPGQGLQFLFEYFSETQRNKGNFPGRFSGRQFSNSRSEMNVSTLELGDSALYLCASSSLGGSGEAFFGQGTRLTVV.

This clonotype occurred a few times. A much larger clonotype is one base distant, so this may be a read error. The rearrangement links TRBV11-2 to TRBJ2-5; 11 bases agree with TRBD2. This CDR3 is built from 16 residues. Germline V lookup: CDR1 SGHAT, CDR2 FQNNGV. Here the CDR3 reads CASSPFSGRERETKYF. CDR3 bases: TGTGCCAGCAGCCCCTTTAGCGGGAGGGAACGAGAGACCAAGTACTTC.

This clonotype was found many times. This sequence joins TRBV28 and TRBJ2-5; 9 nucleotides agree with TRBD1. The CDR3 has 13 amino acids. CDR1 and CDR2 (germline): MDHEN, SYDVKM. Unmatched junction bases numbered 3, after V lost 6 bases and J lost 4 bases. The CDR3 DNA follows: TGTGCCAGCAGACAGGGGGCATCAGAGACCCAGTACTTC. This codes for CASRQGASETQYF.

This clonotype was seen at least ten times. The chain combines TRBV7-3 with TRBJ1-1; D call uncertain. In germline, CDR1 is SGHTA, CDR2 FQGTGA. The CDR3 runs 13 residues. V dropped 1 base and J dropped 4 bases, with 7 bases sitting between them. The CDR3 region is CASSLIRSTEAFF. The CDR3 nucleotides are TGTGCCAGCAGCTTAATCAGGAGCACTGAAGCTTTCTTT.

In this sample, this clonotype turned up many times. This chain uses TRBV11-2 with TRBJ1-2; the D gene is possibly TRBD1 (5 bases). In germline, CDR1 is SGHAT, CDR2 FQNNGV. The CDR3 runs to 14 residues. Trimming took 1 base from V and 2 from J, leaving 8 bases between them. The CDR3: CASSLAPGNYGYTF. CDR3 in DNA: TGTGCCAGCAGCTTAGCTCCAGGGAACTATGGCTACACCTTC. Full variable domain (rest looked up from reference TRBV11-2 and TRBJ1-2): EAGVAQSPRYKIIEKRQSVAFWCNPISGHATLYWYQQILGQGPKLLIQFQNNGVVDDSQLPKDRFSAERLKGVDSTLKIQPAKLEDSAVYLCASSLAPGNYGYTFGSGTRLTVV.

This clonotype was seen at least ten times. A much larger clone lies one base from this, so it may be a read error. The CDR3 nucleotides read TGTGCCAGCAAGGTCCTCTCCCGCGGTTACGAGCAGTGCTTC. This encodes CASKVLSRGYEQCF. The genes are TRBV6-1 and TRBJ2-7; D gene uncertain. Germline V gene data show CDR1 as MNHNS and CDR2 as SASEGT. The CDR3 has 14 amino acids.

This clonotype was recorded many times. CDR3 loop: CSVRTGTGGTGELFF. Here the CDR3 DNA reads TGCAGCGTTCGTACCGGGACAGGGGGCACCGGGGAGCTGTTTTTT. The V and J genes are TRBV29-1 and TRBJ2-2, with TRBD1 matching over 11 bases. The CDR3 is made up of 15 amino acids. The V segment lost 5 bases and the J segment 4 bases; nucleotides outside the gene matches: 6. CDR1 and CDR2 from the germline V gene are SQVTM and ANQGSEA.

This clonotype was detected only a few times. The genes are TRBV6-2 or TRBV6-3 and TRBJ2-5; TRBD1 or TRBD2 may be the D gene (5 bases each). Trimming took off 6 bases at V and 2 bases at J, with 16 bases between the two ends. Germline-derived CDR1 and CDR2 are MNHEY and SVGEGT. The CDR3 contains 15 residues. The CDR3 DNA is TGTGCCAGCAGACCACCGGGGCAGGCGCAAGAGACCCAGTACTTC. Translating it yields CASRPPGQAQETQYF.

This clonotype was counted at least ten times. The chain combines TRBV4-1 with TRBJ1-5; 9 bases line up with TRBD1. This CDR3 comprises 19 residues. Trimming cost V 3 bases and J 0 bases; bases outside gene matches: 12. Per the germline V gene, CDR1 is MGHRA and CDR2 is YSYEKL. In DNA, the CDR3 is TGCGCCAGCAGCCACTCATACTACTGGACAGGGGATAGCAATCAGCCCCAGCATTTT. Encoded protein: CASSHSYYWTGDSNQPQHF.

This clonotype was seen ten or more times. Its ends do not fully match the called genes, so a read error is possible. The CDR3, as DNA: TGCGCCAGCAGTGAGTCGAACTCTGAAGCTTTCTTT. This encodes CASSESNSEAFF. This chain links TRBV10-2 with TRBJ1-1; D gene ambiguous. Germline V gene lookup returns CDR1 WSHSY and CDR2 SAAADI. This CDR3 has 12 residues.

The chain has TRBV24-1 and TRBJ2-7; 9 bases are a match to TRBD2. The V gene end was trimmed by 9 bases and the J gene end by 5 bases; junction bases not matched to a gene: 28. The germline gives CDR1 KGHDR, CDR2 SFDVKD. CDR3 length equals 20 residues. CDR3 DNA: TGTGCCACCGAAGGGCCGTCCGGGACAGCAGTTAGCGGGAGTACCGACGAGCAGTACTTC. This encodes CATEGPSGTAVSGSTDEQYF.

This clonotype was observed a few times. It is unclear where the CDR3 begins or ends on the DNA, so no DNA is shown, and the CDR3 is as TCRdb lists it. The CDR3 is CASSFGPGGYTF. The chain recombines TRBV7-8 with TRBJ1-2; the table's D call, TRBD1, was not checked against the DNA. CDR1 and CDR2 from the germline V gene are SGHVS and FQNEAQ. The CDR3 is 12 amino acids long, termini counted.

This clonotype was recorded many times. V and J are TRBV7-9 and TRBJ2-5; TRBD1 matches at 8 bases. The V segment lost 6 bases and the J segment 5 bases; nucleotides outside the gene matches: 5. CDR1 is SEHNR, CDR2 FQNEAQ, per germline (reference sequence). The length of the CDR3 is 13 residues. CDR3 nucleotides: TGTGCCAGCAGACCTACAGGGGGGGAGACCCAGTACTTC. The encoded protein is CASRPTGGETQYF.

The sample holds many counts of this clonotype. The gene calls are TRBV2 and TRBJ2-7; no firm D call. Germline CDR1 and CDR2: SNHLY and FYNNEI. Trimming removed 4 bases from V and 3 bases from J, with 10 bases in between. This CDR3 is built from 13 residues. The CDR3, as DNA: TGTGCCAGCAGTGGTGACGGCAACTACGAGCAGTACTTC. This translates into CASSGDGNYEQYF.

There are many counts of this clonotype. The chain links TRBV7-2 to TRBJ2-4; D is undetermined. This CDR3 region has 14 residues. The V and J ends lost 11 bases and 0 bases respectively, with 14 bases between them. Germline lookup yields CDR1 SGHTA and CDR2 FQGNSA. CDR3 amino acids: CAGGGSIAKNIQYF. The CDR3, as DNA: TGTGCCGGCGGCGGCAGCATAGCCAAAAACATTCAGTACTTC.

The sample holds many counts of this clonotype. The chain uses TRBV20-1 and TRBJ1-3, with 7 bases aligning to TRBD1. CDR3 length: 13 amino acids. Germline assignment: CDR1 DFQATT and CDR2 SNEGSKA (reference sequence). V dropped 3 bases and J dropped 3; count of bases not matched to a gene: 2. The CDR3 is CSARPGGGNTIYF. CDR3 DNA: TGCAGTGCTAGGCCAGGGGGTGGAAACACCATATATTTT.

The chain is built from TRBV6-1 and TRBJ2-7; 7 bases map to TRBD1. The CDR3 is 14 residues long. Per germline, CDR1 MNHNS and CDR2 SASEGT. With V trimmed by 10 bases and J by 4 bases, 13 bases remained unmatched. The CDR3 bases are TGTGCCACCAAAAGGGGGCAGGGTGGGTACGAGCAGTACTTC. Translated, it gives CATKRGQGGYEQYF.

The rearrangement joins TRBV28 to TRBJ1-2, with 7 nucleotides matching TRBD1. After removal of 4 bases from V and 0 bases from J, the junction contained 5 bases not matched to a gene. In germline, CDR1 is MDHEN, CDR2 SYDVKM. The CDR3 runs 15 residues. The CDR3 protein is CASSWGDSSNYGYTF. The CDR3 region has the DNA TGTGCCAGCAGTTGGGGGGACAGTTCTAACTATGGCTACACCTTC.

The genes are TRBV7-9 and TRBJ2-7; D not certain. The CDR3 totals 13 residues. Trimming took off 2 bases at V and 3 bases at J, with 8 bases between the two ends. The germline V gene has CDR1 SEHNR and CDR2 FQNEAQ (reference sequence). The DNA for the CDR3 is TGTGCCAGCAGCTTACACAGTAACTACGAGCAGTACTTC. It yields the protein CASSLHSNYEQYF.

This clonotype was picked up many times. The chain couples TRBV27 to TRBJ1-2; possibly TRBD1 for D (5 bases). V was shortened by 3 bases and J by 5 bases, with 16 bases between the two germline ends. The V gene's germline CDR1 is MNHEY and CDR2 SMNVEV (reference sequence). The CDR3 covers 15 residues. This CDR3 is CASSFYPDTLYGYTF. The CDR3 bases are TGTGCCAGCAGTTTTTACCCGGACACTCTATATGGCTACACCTTC.

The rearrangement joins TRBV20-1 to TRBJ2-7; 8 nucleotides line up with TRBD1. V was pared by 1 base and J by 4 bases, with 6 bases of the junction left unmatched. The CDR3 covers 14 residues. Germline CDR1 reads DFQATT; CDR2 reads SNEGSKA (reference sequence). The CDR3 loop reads CSARGRQGAYEQYF. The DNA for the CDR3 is TGCAGTGCTAGAGGGCGGCAGGGGGCATACGAGCAGTACTTC.

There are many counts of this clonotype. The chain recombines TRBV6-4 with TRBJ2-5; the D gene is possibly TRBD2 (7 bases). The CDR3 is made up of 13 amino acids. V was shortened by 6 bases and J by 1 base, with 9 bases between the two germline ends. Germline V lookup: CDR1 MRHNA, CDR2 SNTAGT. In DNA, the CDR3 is TGTGCCAGCAGGGGGGGGCGCCAAGAGACCCAGTACTTC. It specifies CASRGGRQETQYF.

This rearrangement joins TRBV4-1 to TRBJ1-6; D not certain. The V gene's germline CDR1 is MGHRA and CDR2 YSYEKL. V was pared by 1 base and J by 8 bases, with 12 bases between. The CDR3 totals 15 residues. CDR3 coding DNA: TGCGCCAGCAGCCAAGGCAGGAGCCAATATTCACCCCTCCACTTT. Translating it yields CASSQGRSQYSPLHF.

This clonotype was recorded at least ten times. CDR3 region: CASSFRGGRNEQYF. The DNA of the CDR3 is TGTGCCAGCAGCTTTAGGGGGGGCAGAAACGAGCAGTACTTC. The V call is TRBV11-2, the J call TRBJ2-7, with a tentative D call TRBD2 (7 bases). Germline loops: CDR1 SGHAT, CDR2 FQNNGV. The CDR3 contains 14 residues. The V and J ends lost 3 bases and 5 bases respectively, with 14 bases between them.

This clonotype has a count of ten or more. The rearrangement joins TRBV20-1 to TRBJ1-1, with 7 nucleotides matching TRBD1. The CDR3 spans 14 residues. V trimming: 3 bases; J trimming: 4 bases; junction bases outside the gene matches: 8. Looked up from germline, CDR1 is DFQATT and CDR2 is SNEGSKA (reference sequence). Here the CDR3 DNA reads TGCAGTGCTAGCTTTGGACAGGTTGGCACTGAAGCTTTCTTT. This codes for CSASFGQVGTEAFF.

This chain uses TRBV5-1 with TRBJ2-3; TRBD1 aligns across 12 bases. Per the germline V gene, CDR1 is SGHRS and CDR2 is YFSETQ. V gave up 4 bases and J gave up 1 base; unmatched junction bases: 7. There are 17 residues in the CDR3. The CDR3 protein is CASSLPGTGGGTDTQYF. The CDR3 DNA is TGCGCCAGCAGCCTTCCCGGGACAGGGGGCGGCACAGATACGCAGTATTTT.

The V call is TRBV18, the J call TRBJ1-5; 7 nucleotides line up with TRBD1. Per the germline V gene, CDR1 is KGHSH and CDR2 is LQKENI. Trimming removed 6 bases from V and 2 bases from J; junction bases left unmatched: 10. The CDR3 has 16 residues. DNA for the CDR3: TGTGCCAGCTCCCAAGGGGCGCAGGGGGGCAATCAGCCCCAGCATTTT. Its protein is CASSQGAQGGNQPQHF.